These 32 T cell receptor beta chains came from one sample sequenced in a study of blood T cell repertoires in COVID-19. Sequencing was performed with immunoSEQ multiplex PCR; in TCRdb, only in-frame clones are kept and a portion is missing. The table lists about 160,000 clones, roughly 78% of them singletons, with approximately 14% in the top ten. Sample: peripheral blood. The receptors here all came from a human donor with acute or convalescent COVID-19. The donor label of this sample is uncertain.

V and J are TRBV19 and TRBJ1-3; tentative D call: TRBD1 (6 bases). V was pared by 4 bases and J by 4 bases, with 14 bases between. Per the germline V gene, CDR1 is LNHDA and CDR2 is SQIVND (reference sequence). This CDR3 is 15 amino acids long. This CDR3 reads CASSRQQGGGNTIYF. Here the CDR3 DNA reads TGTGCCAGTAGTAGGCAACAGGGTGGAGGAAACACCATATATTTT.

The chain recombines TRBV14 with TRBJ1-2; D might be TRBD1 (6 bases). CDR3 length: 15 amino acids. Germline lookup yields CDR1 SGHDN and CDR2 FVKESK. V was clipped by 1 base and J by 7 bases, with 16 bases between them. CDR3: CASSQGQGLLAGYTF. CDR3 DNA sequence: TGTGCCAGCAGCCAAGGTCAGGGGCTGTTGGCTGGCTACACCTTC. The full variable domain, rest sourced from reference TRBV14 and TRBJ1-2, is EAGVTQFPSHSVIEKGQTVTLRCDPISGHDNLYWYRRVMGKEIKFLLHFVKESKQDESGMPNNRFLAERTGGTYSTLKVQPAELEDSGVYFCASSQGQGLLAGYTFGSGTRLTVV.

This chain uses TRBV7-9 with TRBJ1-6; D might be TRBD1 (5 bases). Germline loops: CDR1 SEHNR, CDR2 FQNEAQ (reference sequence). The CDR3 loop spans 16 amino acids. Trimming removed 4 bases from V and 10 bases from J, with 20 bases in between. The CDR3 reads CASSSTGGEAGSPLHF. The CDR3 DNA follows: TGTGCCAGCAGCTCCACAGGTGGGGAGGCTGGCTCACCCCTCCACTTT.

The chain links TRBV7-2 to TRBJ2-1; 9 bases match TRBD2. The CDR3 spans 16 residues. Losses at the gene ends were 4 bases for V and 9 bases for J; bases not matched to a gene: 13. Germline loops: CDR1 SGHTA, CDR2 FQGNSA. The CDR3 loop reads CASSSRRPGLAGEQFF. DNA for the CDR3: TGTGCCAGCAGCTCTCGACGACCGGGACTAGCAGGTGAGCAGTTCTTC.

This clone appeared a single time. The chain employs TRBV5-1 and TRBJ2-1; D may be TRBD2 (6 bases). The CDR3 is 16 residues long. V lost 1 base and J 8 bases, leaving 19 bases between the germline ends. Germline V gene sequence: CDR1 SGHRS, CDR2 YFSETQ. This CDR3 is CASSLNSRARRDEQFF. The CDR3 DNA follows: TGCGCCAGCAGCTTGAATAGTCGAGCGAGGAGGGATGAGCAGTTCTTC.

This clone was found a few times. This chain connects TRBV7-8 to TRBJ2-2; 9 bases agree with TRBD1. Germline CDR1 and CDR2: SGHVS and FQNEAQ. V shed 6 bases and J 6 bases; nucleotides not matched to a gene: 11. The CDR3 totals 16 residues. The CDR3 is CASRPLGTGRAGELFF. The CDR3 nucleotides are TGTGCCAGCAGACCACTGGGGACAGGGAGGGCCGGGGAGCTGTTTTTT.

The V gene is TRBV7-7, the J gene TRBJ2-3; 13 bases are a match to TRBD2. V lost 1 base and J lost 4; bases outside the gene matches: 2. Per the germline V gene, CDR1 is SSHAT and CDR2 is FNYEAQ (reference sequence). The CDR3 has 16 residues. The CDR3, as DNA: TGTGCCAGCAGCTTAGGACTAGCGGGGGGCCCAGATACGCAGTATTTT. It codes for CASSLGLAGGPDTQYF. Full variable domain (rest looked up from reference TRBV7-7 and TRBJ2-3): GAGVSQSPRYKVTKRGQDVTLRCDPISSHATLYWYQQALGQGPEFLTYFNYEAQPDKSGLPSDRFSAERPEGSISTLTIQRTEQRDSAMYRCASSLGLAGGPDTQYFGPGTRLTVL.

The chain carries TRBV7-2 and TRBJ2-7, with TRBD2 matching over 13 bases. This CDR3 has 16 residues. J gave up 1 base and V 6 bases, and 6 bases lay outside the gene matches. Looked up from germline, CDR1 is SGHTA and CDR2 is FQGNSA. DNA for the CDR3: TGTGCCAGCAGTTCAGGACTAGCGGGGGTTTCCTACGAGCAGTACTTC. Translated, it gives CASSSGLAGVSYEQYF.

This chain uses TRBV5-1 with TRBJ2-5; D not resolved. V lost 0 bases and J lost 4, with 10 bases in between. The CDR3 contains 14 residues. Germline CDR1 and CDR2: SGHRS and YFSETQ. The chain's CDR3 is CASSLGGSTETQYF. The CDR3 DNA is TGCGCCAGCAGCTTGGGAGGTAGCACAGAGACCCAGTACTTC.

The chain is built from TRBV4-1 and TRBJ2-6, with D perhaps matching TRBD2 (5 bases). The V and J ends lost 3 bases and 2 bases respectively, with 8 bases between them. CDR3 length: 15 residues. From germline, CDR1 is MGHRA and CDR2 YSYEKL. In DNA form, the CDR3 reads TGCGCCAGCAGCCAGTCGGAGGCTGGGGCCAACGTCCTGACTTTC. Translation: CASSQSEAGANVLTF.

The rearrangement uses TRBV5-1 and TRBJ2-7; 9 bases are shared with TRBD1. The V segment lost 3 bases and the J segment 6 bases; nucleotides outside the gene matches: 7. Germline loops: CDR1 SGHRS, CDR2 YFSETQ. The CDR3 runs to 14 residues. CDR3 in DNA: TGCGCCAGCAGCTACACAGGGGGCTCTGCCGAGCAGTACTTC. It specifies CASSYTGGSAEQYF.

The CDR3: CASSPGLNEDTQYF. The CDR3 DNA sequence: TGTGCCAGCAGCCCGGGACTCAATGAGGATACGCAGTATTTT. V is TRBV3-1 (or the pseudogene TRBV3-2) and J is TRBJ2-3, with TRBD2 as a possible D gene (6 bases). Germline V lookup: CDR1 LGHDT, CDR2 YNNKEL (reference sequence). This CDR3 contains 14 residues. With 4 bases removed from V and 6 bases from J, the gap between germline ends came to 14 bases.

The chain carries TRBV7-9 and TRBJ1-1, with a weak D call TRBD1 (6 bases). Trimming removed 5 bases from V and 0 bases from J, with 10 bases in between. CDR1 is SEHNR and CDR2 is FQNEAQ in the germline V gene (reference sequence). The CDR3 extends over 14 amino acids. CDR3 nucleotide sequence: TGTGCCAGCAGCCGGGACATCCTGAACACTGAAGCTTTCTTT. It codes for CASSRDILNTEAFF.

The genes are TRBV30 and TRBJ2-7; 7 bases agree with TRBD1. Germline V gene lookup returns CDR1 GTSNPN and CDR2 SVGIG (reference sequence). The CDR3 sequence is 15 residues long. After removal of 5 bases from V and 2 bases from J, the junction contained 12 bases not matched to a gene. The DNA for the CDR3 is TGTGCCTGGGGTCCACCAGGACAGGCCACCTACGAGCAGTACTTC. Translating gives CAWGPPGQATYEQYF.

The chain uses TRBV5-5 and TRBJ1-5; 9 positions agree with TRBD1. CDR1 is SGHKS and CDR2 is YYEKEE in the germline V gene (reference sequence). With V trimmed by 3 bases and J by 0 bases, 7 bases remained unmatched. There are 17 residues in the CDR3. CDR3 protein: CASSSGTGPYSNQPQHF. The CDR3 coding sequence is TGTGCCAGCAGCTCCGGGACAGGGCCTTATAGCAATCAGCCCCAGCATTTT.

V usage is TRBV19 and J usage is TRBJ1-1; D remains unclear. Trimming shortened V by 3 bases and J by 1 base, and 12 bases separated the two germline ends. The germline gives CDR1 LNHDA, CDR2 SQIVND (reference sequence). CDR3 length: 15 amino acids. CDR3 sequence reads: CASSINMRRNTEAFF. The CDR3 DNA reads TGTGCCAGTAGTATCAACATGAGGAGGAACACTGAAGCTTTCTTT.

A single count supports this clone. The CDR3 DNA follows: TGTGCCAGCAGTTCCCTCTCTGGAAACACCATATATTTT. Its translation is CASSSLSGNTIYF. The chain links TRBV27 to TRBJ1-3; D ambiguous. V lost 4 bases and J lost 0, with 4 bases in between. The length of the CDR3 is 13 residues. Germline CDR1 and CDR2: MNHEY and SMNVEV (reference sequence).

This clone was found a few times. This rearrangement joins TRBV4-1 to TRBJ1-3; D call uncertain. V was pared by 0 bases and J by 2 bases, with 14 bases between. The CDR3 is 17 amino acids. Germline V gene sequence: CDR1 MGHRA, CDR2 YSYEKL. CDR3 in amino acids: CASSQDPRTGPGNTIYF. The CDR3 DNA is TGCGCCAGCAGCCAAGATCCACGGACTGGTCCTGGAAACACCATATATTTT.

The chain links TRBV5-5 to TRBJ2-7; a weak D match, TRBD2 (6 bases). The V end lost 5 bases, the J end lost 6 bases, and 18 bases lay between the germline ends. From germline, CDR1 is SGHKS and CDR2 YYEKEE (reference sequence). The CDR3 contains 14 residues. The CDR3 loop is CASRLRLVVAEQYF. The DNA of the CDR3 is TGTGCCAGCAGGCTCCGACTAGTCGTTGCCGAGCAGTACTTC.

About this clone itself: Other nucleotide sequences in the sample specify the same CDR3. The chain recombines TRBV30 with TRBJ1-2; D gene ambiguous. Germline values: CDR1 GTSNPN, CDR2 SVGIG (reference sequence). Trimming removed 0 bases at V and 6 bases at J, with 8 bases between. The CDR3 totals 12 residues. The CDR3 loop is CAWSVTGNGYTF. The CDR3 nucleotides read TGTGCCTGGAGTGTAACCGGGAATGGCTACACCTTC.

CDR3 region: CAWGRGGGGETQYF. CDR3 in DNA: TGTGCCTGGGGACGGGGGGGCGGCGGGGAGACCCAGTACTTC. The rearrangement joins TRBV30 to TRBJ2-5, with 8 bases that match TRBD2. Germline CDR1 is GTSNPN and CDR2 is SVGIG (reference sequence). J gave up 5 bases and V 5 bases, and 10 bases lay outside the gene matches. The CDR3 covers 14 residues.

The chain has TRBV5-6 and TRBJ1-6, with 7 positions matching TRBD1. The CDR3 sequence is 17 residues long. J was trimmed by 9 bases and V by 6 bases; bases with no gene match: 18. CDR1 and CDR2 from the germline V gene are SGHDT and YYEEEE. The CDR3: CASTTNRMTGRFSPLHF. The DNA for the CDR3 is TGTGCCAGCACCACCAACCGAATGACAGGGAGATTTTCACCCCTCCACTTT.

The CDR3 loop is CASSHGGSYGYTF. The CDR3, as DNA: TGCGCCAGCAGCCACGGGGGGAGCTATGGCTACACCTTC. The chain links TRBV5-1 to TRBJ1-2, with a tentative D call TRBD1 (5 bases). CDR3 length: 13 amino acids. With 4 bases removed from V and 4 bases from J, the gap between germline ends came to 11 bases. Germline assignment: CDR1 SGHRS and CDR2 YFSETQ. Supplemented by reference TRBV5-1 and TRBJ1-2, the full variable domain reads KAGVTQTPRYLIKTRGQQVTLSCSPISGHRSVSWYQQTPGQGLQFLFEYFSETQRNKGNFPGRFSGRQFSNSRSEMNVSTLELGDSALYLCASSHGGSYGYTFGSGTRLTVV.

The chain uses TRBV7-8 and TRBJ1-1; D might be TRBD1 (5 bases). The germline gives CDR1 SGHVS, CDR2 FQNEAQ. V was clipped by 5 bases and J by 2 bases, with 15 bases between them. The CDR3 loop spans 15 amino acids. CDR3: CASSRQSVVNTEAFF. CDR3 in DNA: TGTGCCAGCAGCCGACAGAGCGTAGTTAACACTGAAGCTTTCTTT.

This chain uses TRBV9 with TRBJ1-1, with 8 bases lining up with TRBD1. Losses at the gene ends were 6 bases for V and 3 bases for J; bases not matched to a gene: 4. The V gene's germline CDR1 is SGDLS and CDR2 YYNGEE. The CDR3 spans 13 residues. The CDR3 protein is CASTPGGYTEAFF. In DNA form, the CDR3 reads TGTGCCAGCACCCCAGGGGGCTACACTGAAGCTTTCTTT. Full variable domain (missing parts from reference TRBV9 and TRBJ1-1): DSGVTQTPKHLITATGQRVTLRCSPRSGDLSVYWYQQSLDQGLQFLIQYYNGEERAKGNILERFSAQQFPDLHSELNLSSLELGDSALYFCASTPGGYTEAFFGQGTRLTVV.

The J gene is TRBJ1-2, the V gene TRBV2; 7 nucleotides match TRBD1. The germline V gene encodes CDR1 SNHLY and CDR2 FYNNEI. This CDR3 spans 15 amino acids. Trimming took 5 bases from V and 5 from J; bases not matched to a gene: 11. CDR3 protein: CASSLTGDLGYGYTF. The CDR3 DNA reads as TGTGCCAGCAGTCTAACAGGGGATTTAGGGTATGGCTACACCTTC.

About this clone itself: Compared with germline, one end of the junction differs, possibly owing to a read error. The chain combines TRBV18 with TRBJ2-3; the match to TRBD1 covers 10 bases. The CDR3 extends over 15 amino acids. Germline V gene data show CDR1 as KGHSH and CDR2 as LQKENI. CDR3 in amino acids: CASSPALMGQGITPF. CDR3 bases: TGTGCCAGCTCACCAGCCCTAATGGGACAGGGGATAACCCCCTTT. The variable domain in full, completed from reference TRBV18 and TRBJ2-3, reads NAGVMQNPRHLVRRRGQEARLRCSPMKGHSHVYWYRQLPEEGLKFMVYLQKENIIDESGMPKERFSAEFPKEGPSILRIQQVVRGDSAAYFCASSPALMGQGITPFGPGTRLTVL.

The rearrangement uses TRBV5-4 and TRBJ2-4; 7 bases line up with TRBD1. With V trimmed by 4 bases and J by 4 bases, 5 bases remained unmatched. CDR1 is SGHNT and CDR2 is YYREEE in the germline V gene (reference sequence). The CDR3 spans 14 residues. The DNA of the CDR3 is TGTGCCAGCAGCGGTCCGGGACAGAAAAACATTCAGTACTTC. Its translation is CASSGPGQKNIQYF.

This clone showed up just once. CDR3 nucleotide sequence: TGTGCCAGCAGTGAACAGAACTATGGCTACACCTTC. This gives the protein CASSEQNYGYTF. V gene TRBV6-1 combines with J gene TRBJ1-2, with unresolved D. Trimming removed 2 bases from V and 2 bases from J, with 3 bases in between. The CDR3 extends over 12 amino acids. CDR1 MNHNS and CDR2 SASEGT come from the germline V gene.

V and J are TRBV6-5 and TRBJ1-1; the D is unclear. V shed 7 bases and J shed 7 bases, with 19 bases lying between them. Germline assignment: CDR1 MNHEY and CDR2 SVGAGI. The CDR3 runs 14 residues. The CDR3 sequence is CASIRNAGVSEAFF. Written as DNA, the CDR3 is TGTGCCAGCATTAGAAACGCGGGAGTTAGTGAAGCTTTCTTT.

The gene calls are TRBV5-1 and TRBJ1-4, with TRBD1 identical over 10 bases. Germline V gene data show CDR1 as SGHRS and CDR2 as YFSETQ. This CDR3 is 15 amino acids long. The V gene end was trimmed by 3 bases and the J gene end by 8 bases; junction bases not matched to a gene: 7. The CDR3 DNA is TGCGCCAGCAGCTGGGGGACAGGGGTTCAAGAAAAACTGTTTTTT. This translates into CASSWGTGVQEKLFF.

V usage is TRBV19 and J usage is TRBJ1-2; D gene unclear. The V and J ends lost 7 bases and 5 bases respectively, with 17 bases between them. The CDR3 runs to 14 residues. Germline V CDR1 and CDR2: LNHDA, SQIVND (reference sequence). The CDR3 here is CASTTIGRAYGYTF. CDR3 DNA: TGTGCCAGTACCACTATTGGTAGAGCATATGGCTACACCTTC.